Reported below is one T cell receptor (beta chain). This clone appeared a few times. Its antigen specificity is not known. One base away there is no much larger clone; base qualities are not given. V and J are trimmed by 0 bases and 6 bases, and the gene matches miss 2 bases of the junction. Measured from the cysteine to the phenylalanine, the CDR3 is 15 residues long. The entry retains the CDR3 DNA only, 45 bases that are in frame from base 1. CDR1 is given as MGHRA and CDR2 as YSYEKL, both from the germline V gene. The data belong to a study of T cell changes during pregnancy in multiple sclerosis (dated by TCRdb to between 2018 and 2020). Background on the whole study: Changes in the T cell repertoire over the course of pregnancy were examined in this study in women with multiple sclerosis.

The method was the immunoSEQ multiplex PCR assay. TCRdb carries this immuneACCESS record with in-frame sequences only. Its versions omit some clonotypes, under half of them owing to an unresolved V gene in the studies checked, with the rest unexplained. In all, the sample holds 45,000 to 65,000 clones, and roughly 90% of those were seen once. The ten largest clones add up to roughly 0.59% of the sample. The sequence came from a female donor with multiple sclerosis, enrolled in a pregnancy study. The rearrangement joined TRBV4-1 to TRBJ2-2, with 9 central nucleotides matching TRBD2. The source was CD4+ T cells from peripheral blood mononuclear cells, collected after pregnancy. CDR3 sequence: CASSQEVAGAGELFF. At the DNA level, the sequence is TGCGCCAGCAGCCAAGAAGTAGCGGGAGCCGGGGAGCTGTTTTTT.